This TCR beta chain emerged from a study of OX40 agonist ivuxolimab in advanced cancers. As regards this clone: Its cognate antigen is unknown.

Patients were ruled out by autoimmune disease history or systemic immunosuppression. Sampling times: baseline, cycle 4 day 1, cycle 7 day 1. The CDR3 covers 14 residues. Trimming shortened V by 0 bases and J by 4 bases, and 8 bases separated the two germline ends. CDR1 SGHNT and CDR2 YENEEA come from the germline V gene. Points from the study as a whole: Some patients who did not respond also had low normalized T-cell clonal expansion.

Clones were read by immunoSEQ multiplex PCR, and TCRdb kept only the in-frame ones, dropping some. The sample yields about 69,000 clones, around 90% seen once. The sequencing here drew on CD4+ or CD8+ T cells sorted from blood, taken in a trial of the OX40 agonist ivuxolimab. The chain links TRBV11-3 to TRBJ2-3; D is unresolved. The receptor's source is an adult with an advanced solid tumor such as melanoma, head and neck, liver or kidney cancer. The DNA of the CDR3 is TGTGCCAGCAGCTTAGAACTACCCCCAGATACGCAGTATTTT. This gives the protein CASSLELPPDTQYF.